The 4 T cell receptor beta chains listed next were all sequenced from one sample in a study of blood T cell repertoires in COVID-19. The data were produced by immunoSEQ multiplex PCR, yet TCRdb's version contains in-frame clones alone and is incomplete. Of tens of thousands of clones in the sample, 84% were seen once. Sample: peripheral blood. The receptor set was obtained from a man aged 55 to 70 with acute or convalescent COVID-19.

The chain joins TRBV19 to TRBJ1-2, with D unclear. The ends were cut back, 0 bases at V and 2 bases at J, with 7 bases in the middle. The CDR3 extends over 14 amino acids. The germline V gene encodes CDR1 LNHDA and CDR2 SQIVND (reference sequence). CDR3 protein: CASSIDGQNYGYTF. CDR3 coding DNA: TGTGCCAGTAGTATAGATGGGCAGAACTATGGCTACACCTTC.

The chain couples TRBV3-1 (or the pseudogene TRBV3-2) to TRBJ1-5, with TRBD1 matching 9 bases. Germline V gives CDR1 LGHDT, CDR2 YNNKEL (reference sequence). The J segment lost 2 bases and the V segment lost 2 bases, leaving 7 bases of the junction unmatched. The CDR3 sequence is 17 residues long. The CDR3 region has the DNA TGTGCCAGCAGCCAAACGACAGGGGGTACGGGCAATCAGCCCCAGCATTTT. Translated: CASSQTTGGTGNQPQHF.

The chain uses TRBV18 and TRBJ2-2, with 9 bases fitting TRBD1. Germline loops: CDR1 KGHSH, CDR2 LQKENI. The length of the CDR3 is 13 residues. V gave up 3 bases and J gave up 7 bases; unmatched junction bases: 0. In nucleotides, the CDR3 is TGTGCCAGCTCACCGGACAGGGGCGGGGAGCTGTTTTTT. It yields the protein CASSPDRGGELFF.

This chain joins TRBV19 and TRBJ1-2; TRBD1 aligns across 8 bases. This CDR3 has 13 amino acids. V dropped 3 bases and J dropped 5; count of bases not matched to a gene: 2. Germline V gene data show CDR1 as LNHDA and CDR2 as SQIVND (reference sequence). CDR3 DNA: TGTGCCAGTAGTATCGGACAGGGATATGGCTACACCTTC. It codes for CASSIGQGYGYTF.